The 2 T cell receptor beta chains below come from one sample, sequenced in a study of cytomegalovirus exposure and HLA in healthy donors. This PCR relied on a set of 60 Vbeta primers and 13 Jbeta primers. The assay was immunoSEQ multiplex PCR, and TCRdb's table has in-frame clones only and misses some. This sample contains about 150,000 clones. What was sequenced was PBMCs. These receptors were obtained from a woman in her forties or fifties in good health and CMV-seronegative.

V is TRBV27 and J is TRBJ2-2; 7 nucleotides match TRBD1. Per the germline V gene, CDR1 is MNHEY and CDR2 is SMNVEV (reference sequence). The CDR3 is 16 amino acids. The V segment lost 4 bases and the J segment 4 bases; nucleotides outside the gene matches: 9. In DNA, the CDR3 is TGTGCCAGCAGTTCAAACAGGGGAGCGGCCACCGGGGAGCTGTTTTTT. This codes for CASSSNRGAATGELFF.

J is TRBJ2-7 and V is TRBV15; no firm D call. Germline V gives CDR1 LNHNV, CDR2 YYDKDF (reference sequence). V was shortened by 0 bases and J by 3 bases, with 12 bases between the two germline ends. CDR3 length equals 15 residues. CDR3 DNA: TGTGCCACCAGCAGAGATAGTAGCAGAAGCTACGAGCAGTACTTC. Translation: CATSRDSSRSYEQYF.